The 31 T cell receptor beta chains given below trace back to one sample, sequenced in a study of T cell repertoires in cytomegalovirus infection. TCRdb analysed the reads with MiXCR anew, one entry per CDR3 protein. The sample includes 360,000 or so distinct CDR3 sequences, roughly 34% seen only once; the top ten take approximately 13%. These receptors have no identified antigens. The sequenced sample was cultured PBMCs, obtained from culture after CMV antigen stimulation. The receptors derive from a human donor in good health (CMV status not recorded). Some clones in this sample may be carry-over from other donors' samples.

V and J are TRBV6-2 or TRBV6-3 and TRBJ2-1, with 14 nucleotides matching TRBD2. The V gene's germline CDR1 is MNHEY and CDR2 SVGEGT. CDR3 length: 17 residues. The junction had 7 bases not matched to a gene; V was cut back by 0 bases and J by 9 bases. CDR3 loop: CASSYSAGLAGAREQFF. For the CDR3, the DNA is TGTGCCAGCAGTTACTCGGCGGGACTAGCGGGAGCCCGTGAGCAGTTCTTC.

A few counts support this clonotype. The chain combines TRBV4-3 with TRBJ2-1; 8 positions agree with TRBD2. This CDR3 is 16 amino acids long. Germline CDR1 and CDR2: LGHNA and YSLEER. The V gene end was trimmed by 4 bases and the J gene end by 0 bases; junction bases not matched to a gene: 5. In DNA, the CDR3 is TGCGCCAGCAGCCGGATAAGCGGGAGCTCCTACAATGAGCAGTTCTTC. Translating it yields CASSRISGSSYNEQFF.

This clonotype came up many times. The CDR3, as DNA: TGTGCCAGCAGCAAGGCCGGGACTAGCGGGATCGATGAGCAGTTCTTC. Amino acid sequence: CASSKAGTSGIDEQFF. This chain connects TRBV7-2 to TRBJ2-1; 13 positions agree with TRBD2. In germline, CDR1 is SGHTA, CDR2 FQGNSA. The CDR3 loop spans 16 amino acids. V lost 5 bases to trimming and J lost 8 bases; unmatched junction nucleotides: 9. Full variable domain (outside the CDR3, taken from reference TRBV7-2 and TRBJ2-1): GAGVSQSPSNKVTEKGKDVELRCDPISGHTALYWYRQSLGQGLEFLIYFQGNSAPDKSGLPSDRFSAERTGGSVSTLTIQRTQQEDSAVYLCASSKAGTSGIDEQFFGPGTRLTVL.

Comment on this clonotype: This CDR3 fails to terminate in the conserved phenylalanine or tryptophan, so it likely reflects a read error. The chain is built from TRBV7-1 and TRBJ2-3; TRBD2 might be the D (6 bases). TRBV7-1 is an ORF; its function is uncertain. This CDR3 comprises 12 residues. The V gene lost 8 bases and the J gene lost 6 bases, with 12 bases spanning the gap. CDR3 DNA: TGTGCCAGCGGAGGGGACTCGGATACGCAGTATTAT. It translates to CASGGDSDTQYY.

The chain joins TRBV2 to TRBJ1-2; D gene uncertain. The CDR3 contains 14 residues. Trimming cost V 3 bases and J 0 bases, with 8 bases left between them. The germline CDR1 and CDR2 sequences are SNHLY and FYNNEI. CDR3 in DNA: TGTGCCAGCAGTGAGACCCGAACTAACTATGGCTACACCTTC. It encodes CASSETRTNYGYTF.

The rearrangement uses TRBV12-5 and TRBJ2-3; no clear D gene. Germline values: CDR1 LGHNT, CDR2 FRNRAP. V lost 6 bases and J lost 3, with 16 bases in between. The CDR3 runs to 15 residues. Here the CDR3 reads CASGPGPPGTDTQYF. The CDR3 region has the DNA TGTGCTAGTGGCCCGGGCCCCCCTGGGACAGATACGCAGTATTTT.

The table lists this clonotype with a few counts. V gene TRBV7-2 combines with J gene TRBJ1-4; D not resolved. The CDR3 runs to 12 residues. V lost 5 bases and J 1 base, leaving 2 bases between the germline ends. CDR1 and CDR2 (germline): SGHTA, FQGNSA. In DNA, the CDR3 is TGTGCCAGCAGCGTAACTAATGAAAAACTGTTTTTT. This sequence encodes CASSVTNEKLFF.

The J gene is TRBJ1-2, the V gene TRBV28, with unresolved D. Germline V gives CDR1 MDHEN, CDR2 SYDVKM. The CDR3 is made up of 12 amino acids. V dropped 2 bases and J dropped 7 bases, with 8 bases sitting between them. The CDR3 reads CASSLPGSGYTF. CDR3 coding DNA: TGTGCCAGCAGTTTACCGGGCTCTGGCTACACCTTC.

The chain combines TRBV7-6 with TRBJ2-7; unclear D gene. V was shortened by 4 bases and J by 3 bases, with 10 bases between the two germline ends. CDR3 size: 13 residues. Germline loops: CDR1 SGHVS, CDR2 FNYEAQ. The CDR3 loop reads CASSSPQYYEQYV. The DNA for the CDR3 is TGTGCCAGCAGCTCCCCCCAGTACTACGAGCAGTACGTC.

This clonotype has a count of ten or more. V is TRBV12-3 or TRBV12-4 and J is TRBJ2-1; D is unclear. V was pared by 6 bases and J by 3 bases, with 3 bases between. The CDR3 is 11 residues long. In DNA, the CDR3 is TGTGCCAGCAGCTTCTACAATGAGCAGTTCTTC. This encodes CASSFYNEQFF.

The genes are TRBV10-3 and TRBJ1-3, with a possible D match to TRBD1 (5 bases). Germline CDR1 ENHRY, CDR2 SYGVKD. This CDR3 is 12 amino acids long. Between the trimmed V and J ends, which lost 6 bases and 7 bases, there was a span of 10 bases. The CDR3 nucleotides are TGTGCCATCAGCCTCGAGGGGAACACCATATATTTT. It codes for CAISLEGNTIYF.

The chain recombines TRBV19 with TRBJ1-5, with D possibly being TRBD1 (5 bases). Germline values: CDR1 LNHDA, CDR2 SQIVND (reference sequence). The CDR3 consists of 16 residues. V was clipped by 3 bases and J by 1 base, with 13 bases between them. The DNA for the CDR3 is TGTGCCAGTAGTATCGGGACCTCGTGGAGCAATCAGCCCCAGCATTTT. This encodes CASSIGTSWSNQPQHF.

The CDR3 coding sequence is TGTGCCAGCAGCGCTAGCGAGGAGGCCAAAAACATTCAGTACTTC. Its protein is CASSASEEAKNIQYF. V and J are TRBV5-4 and TRBJ2-4, with D perhaps matching TRBD2 (6 bases). The CDR3 runs to 15 residues. V was clipped by 4 bases and J by 1 base, with 12 bases between them. Germline V gene data show CDR1 as SGHNT and CDR2 as YYREEE (reference sequence).

The chain has TRBV6-2 or TRBV6-3 and TRBJ2-7; TRBD1 aligns across 11 bases. Per the germline V gene, CDR1 is MNHEY and CDR2 is SVGEGT. CDR3 size: 13 residues. J was trimmed by 7 bases and V by 6 bases; bases with no gene match: 5. CDR3 loop: CASRDRGRREQYF. The DNA of the CDR3 is TGTGCCAGCAGGGACAGGGGGCGTCGGGAGCAGTACTTC.

The rearrangement links TRBV6-6 to TRBJ2-1; 12 bases align to TRBD2. The CDR3 spans 17 residues. Germline values: CDR1 MNHNY, CDR2 SVGAGI (reference sequence). Germline trimming cut 0 bases from V and 7 bases from J; bases unmatched to any gene: 7. CDR3 in DNA: TGTGCCAGCAGTTACTCTGCCCAGACTAGCGGGAGAAATGAGCAGTTCTTC. As protein: CASSYSAQTSGRNEQFF.

The DNA of the CDR3 is TGTGCCAGCAGCACTTATACCGGGGGGATGAACACTGAAGCTTTCTTT. It is translated as CASSTYTGGMNTEAFF. The V and J genes are TRBV28 and TRBJ1-1; D possibly corresponds to TRBD1 (5 bases). Germline CDR1 and CDR2: MDHEN and SYDVKM. V lost 6 bases and J lost 0, with 17 bases in between. This CDR3 comprises 16 residues.

V usage is TRBV20-1 and J usage is TRBJ1-5, with a tentative D call TRBD1 (6 bases). The V gene lost 0 bases and the J gene lost 6 bases, with 21 bases spanning the gap. CDR1 is DFQATT and CDR2 is SNEGSKA in the germline V gene (reference sequence). This CDR3 has 17 amino acids. CDR3 sequence (DNA): TGCAGTGCTAGAGATCCAGGGGACACCCGGGGTGGTCAGCCCCAGCATTTT. Residues: CSARDPGDTRGGQPQHF.

The chain joins TRBV7-6 to TRBJ2-1; TRBD1 agrees at 7 bases. The CDR3 covers 14 residues. Germline CDR1 is SGHVS and CDR2 is FNYEAQ. The V and J ends lost 3 bases and 8 bases, in that order; junction bases with no gene match: 7. The CDR3 spells CASSFYPGGDEQFF. The CDR3 DNA reads as TGTGCCAGCAGCTTTTACCCAGGGGGTGATGAGCAGTTCTTC. The whole variable domain, filled in from reference TRBV7-6 and TRBJ2-1, reads GAGVSQSPRYKVTKRGQDVALRCDPISGHVSLYWYRQALGQGPEFLTYFNYEAQQDKSGLPNDRFSAERPEGSISTLTIQRTEQRDSAMYRCASSFYPGGDEQFFGPGTRLTVL.

V gene TRBV27 combines with J gene TRBJ2-2, with 9 bases aligning to TRBD1. CDR1 and CDR2 (germline): MNHEY, SMNVEV (reference sequence). The CDR3 extends over 15 amino acids. The ends lost 5 bases at V and 7 bases at J; junction bases unmatched: 8. The CDR3 spells CASSVDPTGGGELFF. The DNA of the CDR3 is TGTGCCAGCAGTGTGGACCCGACAGGGGGCGGGGAGCTGTTTTTT.

This clonotype has a count of ten or more. The chain employs TRBV7-2 and TRBJ2-1, with D maybe TRBD2 (5 bases). This CDR3 is built from 14 residues. V lost 5 bases to trimming and J lost 4 bases, with 12 bases between them. Germline assignment: CDR1 SGHTA and CDR2 FQGNSA. The CDR3 nucleotides are TGTGCCAGCAGCCCTCTCGCGGGTTACAATGAGCAGTTCTTC. Protein product: CASSPLAGYNEQFF. Full variable domain (rest looked up from reference TRBV7-2 and TRBJ2-1): GAGVSQSPSNKVTEKGKDVELRCDPISGHTALYWYRQSLGQGLEFLIYFQGNSAPDKSGLPSDRFSAERTGGSVSTLTIQRTQQEDSAVYLCASSPLAGYNEQFFGPGTRLTVL.

The chain carries TRBV28 and TRBJ1-1; 7 bases align to TRBD1. V was clipped by 6 bases and J by 5 bases; unmatched bases: 15. Per the germline V gene, CDR1 is MDHEN and CDR2 is SYDVKM. The CDR3 length is 16 residues. CDR3 bases: TGTGCCAGCAGCACTTCGGACAGGTTTGCCGGGACTGAAGCTTTCTTT. Translating gives CASSTSDRFAGTEAFF.

This clonotype was observed a few times. The genes are TRBV19 and TRBJ1-5; no clear D. The V gene lost 4 bases and the J gene lost 6 bases, with 10 bases spanning the gap. This CDR3 spans 13 amino acids. Looked up from germline, CDR1 is LNHDA and CDR2 is SQIVND (reference sequence). CDR3 DNA: TGTGCCAGTAGTAAACTACAACCTCAGCCCCAGCATTTT. Protein: CASSKLQPQPQHF.

This clonotype was observed a handful of times. This chain joins TRBV6-6 and TRBJ2-3, with TRBD2 as a possible D gene (5 bases). This CDR3 comprises 14 residues. CDR1 is MNHNY, CDR2 SVGAGI, per germline (reference sequence). V lost 4 bases to trimming and J lost 5 bases, with 13 bases between them. The CDR3 here is CASSLILAVDTQYF. The CDR3 DNA reads TGTGCCAGCAGTTTAATTCTAGCTGTAGATACGCAGTATTTT.

V usage is TRBV6-5 and J usage is TRBJ1-2; the D gene is possibly TRBD1 (6 bases). The CDR3 is made up of 16 amino acids. The ends were cut back, 0 bases at V and 4 bases at J, with 15 bases in the middle. The germline V gene has CDR1 MNHEY and CDR2 SVGAGI. The CDR3 coding sequence is TGTGCCAGCAGTTACTCAACTCTGGACAGAGGCTATGGCTACACCTTC. Amino acid sequence: CASSYSTLDRGYGYTF.

The genes are TRBV4-1 and TRBJ2-5; D is unclear. Germline CDR1 is MGHRA and CDR2 is YSYEKL. The CDR3 loop spans 13 amino acids. With 4 bases removed from V and 4 bases from J, the gap between germline ends came to 10 bases. CDR3: CASSLLLIETQYF. As DNA, the CDR3 is TGCGCCAGCAGCCTCCTCCTTATAGAGACCCAGTACTTC.

The chain recombines TRBV10-3 with TRBJ1-1; a weak D match, TRBD1 (5 bases). The CDR3 length is 16 residues. Between the trimmed V and J ends, which lost 6 bases and 0 bases, there was a span of 17 bases. CDR1 is ENHRY and CDR2 is SYGVKD in the germline V gene. The CDR3 is CAIRGISTEMNTEAFF. In nucleotides, the CDR3 is TGTGCCATCAGGGGTATCTCGACAGAGATGAACACTGAAGCTTTCTTT.

This clonotype was counted a few times. This chain links TRBV6-1 with TRBJ1-1; no clear D gene. Germline V lookup: CDR1 MNHNS, CDR2 SASEGT. This CDR3 has 13 residues. The V end lost 2 bases, the J end lost 1 base, and 5 bases lay between the germline ends. The CDR3 bases are TGTGCCAGCAGTGAACAGCGGAACACTGAAGCTTTCTTT. Its protein product is CASSEQRNTEAFF.

V is TRBV20-1 and J is TRBJ2-7, with D perhaps being TRBD1 or TRBD2 (5 bases each). This CDR3 is built from 13 residues. The germline V gene has CDR1 DFQATT and CDR2 SNEGSKA (reference sequence). The V and J ends lost 3 bases and 0 bases respectively, with 9 bases between them. Here the CDR3 DNA reads TGCAGTGCTAGCGGGGCGGGCTCCTACGAGCAGTACTTC. It specifies CSASGAGSYEQYF.

Written as DNA, the CDR3 is TGTGCCAGAGACTGTTGGGTCTACAATGAGCAGTTCTTC. Translated, it gives CARDCWVYNEQFF. The rearrangement joins TRBV12-3 or TRBV12-4 to TRBJ2-1; D uncertain. Between the trimmed V and J ends, which lost 9 bases and 3 bases, there was a span of 12 bases. There are 13 residues in the CDR3.

This clonotype has a single count. The V and J genes are TRBV7-2 and TRBJ2-7; a weak D match, TRBD2 (5 bases). CDR3 size: 13 residues. CDR1 is SGHTA, CDR2 FQGNSA, per germline. CDR3 amino acids: CASSMYPGITSNV. The CDR3 nucleotides read TGTGCCAGCAGCATGTACCCCGGGATTACTTCCAACGTC.

This clonotype was recorded a few times. The genes are TRBV6-2 or TRBV6-3 and TRBJ2-6; weak D call: TRBD1 (5 bases). The CDR3 runs 15 residues. V gave up 6 bases and J gave up 1 base, with 10 bases separating them. Germline CDR1 is MNHEY and CDR2 is SVGEGT. The CDR3 is CASRPRGSGANVLTF. DNA for the CDR3: TGTGCCAGCAGACCTAGGGGTTCTGGGGCCAACGTCCTGACTTTC.